This T cell receptor (beta chain) came from a study of blood T cells in healthy people across ages (dated by TCRdb to about 2015). In the study overall: In model experiments, template switching captured about one uniquely barcoded TCR beta cDNA molecule for every two T cells. To avoid experimental bias, donors of different ages were distributed randomly across sequencing lanes. Using the same blood draw, the study looked at two additional independent replicas of 1 million unique cDNA reads for two donors, one aged 18 to 30 and the other aged 80 or older. The donors were divided into four age groups: young (average around 16 years), middle-aged (about 40), aged (approximately 64) and long-lived (about 84). To track age-related changes in TCR beta repertoire diversity, the study relied on deep sequencing normalized with unique cDNA molecular identifiers.

Libraries were constructed by 5' RACE. Sequenced on an Illumina HiSeq 2500. A second about 7 to 11 cycle PCR used a sample-barcoded 5' primer and a J-beta primer mix. Each TCR beta cDNA molecule received a unique molecular identifier from a template-switch 5' adaptor carrying 12 random nucleotides. Each sample yielded at least 3 million CDR3-containing paired-end reads. First-strand cDNA was synthesized from all RNA with the Mint cDNA synthesis kit, primed by a TRBC-specific oligonucleotide. Following uracil-DNA glycosylase treatment, all cDNA underwent a first 18-cycle PCR with the universal primers M1SS and BC2_uni_R. The authors' analysis ran thus. Each sample was normalized by randomly selecting 1 million high-quality reads, each carrying a distinct molecular identifier. Reads with shared molecular identifiers were discarded instead of being binned into consensus sequences. CDR3 identification, clonotype clustering and error correction used MiTCR with a Q25 quality threshold and the strictest error-elimination algorithm. A nonparametric unseen species model with Euler transformation was used to estimate a lower bound on total TCR beta diversity. The raw public reads went through TCRdb reprocessing: fastp at Q25, MiXCR clone calling, in-frame beta chains kept. Rows with one shared CDR3 protein collapse into an entry with the most common genes and DNA. V and J calls and clone size were set by TCRdb, not the authors. This sample holds roughly 680,000 distinct CDR3 sequences; approximately 50% were observed only once. The ten largest make up about 32% of the sample.

Study-level results and caveats: A strong correlation was found between observed TCR beta diversity and the percentage of naive T cells measured by flow cytometry. Estimates of total diversity from one million sequenced T cells were regarded as lower bounds and underestimates. Because profiling used bulk unsorted PBMCs, naive and antigen-experienced compartments could not be compared conclusively. As age increased, observed TCR beta diversity per million T cells dropped in a roughly linear way, and a significant reduction was already evident by age approximately 40. The CMV infection status of donors was not known, potentially confounding age-related changes in expanded clonotypes. Compared with the aged group, more naive CD4+ T cells, fewer expanded clones and increased TCR diversity were shown by the long-lived group, suggesting age selection.

The roughly 38 donors, aged about 6 to 95 years, were systemically healthy Caucasian individuals from Russia. Each donor gave ten milliliters of peripheral blood, collected into EDTA-treated Vacutainer tubes. Ficoll-Paque density-gradient centrifugation was used to isolate PBMCs, with at least 7 million obtained per sample. Trizol reagent was used to extract total RNA from PBMCs, with at least 5.5 micrograms per sample. Naive CD45RAhigh/CD27high T cell percentages were measured by flow cytometry on a PBMC aliquot from every donor. From cysteine to phenylalanine, the CDR3 is 15 amino acids long. Only CDR3 DNA is held: 45 bases, read in frame from base 1. CDR1 and CDR2 are read off the germline V gene as KGHSY and FQNENV. Deletion took 0 bases off V and 0 bases off J, with a span of 6 bases between the germline ends. This clonotype was counted ten times or more. Its antigen is not yet known. No base-level quality is on record; no much larger clone is a single base apart.

Recombination linked TRBV16 to TRBJ2-1; tentative D gene TRBD1, with 6 bases matching. Source material: blood. The origin of this receptor is a woman aged 60-75 years in good health. The sequence in DNA is TGTGCCAGCAGCCAATCAGGGGGCTCCTACAATGAGCAGTTCTTC. This translates into CASSQSGGSYNEQFF.